What follows are 6 T cell receptor beta chains derived from one specimen sequenced in a study of blood T cell repertoires in COVID-19. Assay: immunoSEQ multiplex PCR; the TCRdb copy retains only in-frame clones and omits some. The data contain around 300,000 clones, approximately 90% of them singletons. Material: PBMCs or T cells enriched from blood (not recorded which). These receptors were taken from a young woman who had recovered from COVID-19.

CDR3 coding DNA: TGCGCCAGCAGCTTTCAGGGGTTGGGGAACACTGAAGCTTTCTTT. Its translation: CASSFQGLGNTEAFF. The rearrangement links TRBV5-1 to TRBJ1-1; possibly TRBD1 for D (6 bases). Deletions cut 2 bases from V and 1 base from J, with 12 bases between. The CDR3 length is 15 residues. From germline, CDR1 is SGHRS and CDR2 YFSETQ.

DNA of the CDR3: TGTGCCAGCAGCAAAGGGGAGGGCCCCGAGGGGACTGGAAACACCATATATTTT. Its protein product is CASSKGEGPEGTGNTIYF. The chain links TRBV21-1 to TRBJ1-3. TRBV21-1 is designated a pseudogene. This CDR3 contains 18 residues.

The rearrangement uses TRBV2 and TRBJ2-1, with 11 positions matching TRBD2. Germline assignment: CDR1 SNHLY and CDR2 FYNNEI. The CDR3 runs 14 residues. V dropped 8 bases and J dropped 5; count of bases not matched to a gene: 5. This CDR3 reads CASLLAGGDNEQFF. As DNA, the CDR3 is TGTGCCAGCCTTCTAGCGGGGGGAGACAATGAGCAGTTCTTC. Looking up the rest from reference TRBV2 and TRBJ2-1 gives the full variable domain: EPEVTQTPSHQVTQMGQEVILRCVPISNHLYFYWYRQILGQKVEFLVSFYNNEISEKSEIFDDQFSVERPDGSNFTLKIRSTKLEDSAMYFCASLLAGGDNEQFFGPGTRLTVL.

The rearrangement links TRBV7-9 to TRBJ1-5, with D tentatively TRBD1 (5 bases). CDR3 size: 16 residues. Trimming took 5 bases from V and 7 from J, leaving 21 bases between them. Germline V gene data show CDR1 as SEHNR and CDR2 as FQNEAQ (reference sequence). CDR3 loop: CASSNSKDTPGQPQHF. Written as DNA, the CDR3 is TGTGCCAGCAGCAATAGTAAGGACACCCCAGGACAGCCCCAGCATTTT.

The rearrangement links TRBV7-9 to TRBJ2-7; 11 bases line up with TRBD1. J gave up 5 bases and V 3 bases, and 6 bases lay outside the gene matches. CDR1 SEHNR and CDR2 FQNEAQ come from the germline V gene (reference sequence). CDR3 length equals 15 residues. CDR3 sequence (DNA): TGTGCCAGCAGCTTCGGACAGGGGGCGTCTAACGAGCAGTACTTC. Its protein is CASSFGQGASNEQYF.

The gene calls are TRBV18 and TRBJ1-2, with D uncertain. CDR1 and CDR2 (germline): KGHSH, LQKENI. The CDR3 runs 17 residues. V was clipped by 0 bases and J by 0 bases, with 14 bases between them. As DNA, the CDR3 is TGTGCCAGCTCACCACCGAACGCAGTCACCTCTAACTATGGCTACACCTTC. Protein product: CASSPPNAVTSNYGYTF.